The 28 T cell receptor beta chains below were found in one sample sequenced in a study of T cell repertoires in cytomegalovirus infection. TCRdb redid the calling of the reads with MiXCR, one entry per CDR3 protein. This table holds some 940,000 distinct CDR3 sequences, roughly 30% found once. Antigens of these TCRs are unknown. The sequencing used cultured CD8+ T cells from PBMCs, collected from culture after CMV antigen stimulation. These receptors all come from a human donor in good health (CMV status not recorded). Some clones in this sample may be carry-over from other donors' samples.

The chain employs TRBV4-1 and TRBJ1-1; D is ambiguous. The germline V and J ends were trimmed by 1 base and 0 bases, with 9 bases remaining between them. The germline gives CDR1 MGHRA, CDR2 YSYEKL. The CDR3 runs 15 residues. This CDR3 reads CASSQANILNTEAFF. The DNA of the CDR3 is TGCGCCAGCAGCCAAGCGAACATATTGAACACTGAAGCTTTCTTT.

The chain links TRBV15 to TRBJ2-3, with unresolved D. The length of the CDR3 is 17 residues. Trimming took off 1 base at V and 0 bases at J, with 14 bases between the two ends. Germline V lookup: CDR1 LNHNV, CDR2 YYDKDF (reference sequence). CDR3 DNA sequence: TGTGCCACCAGCAGAGGGATTGCCTTTACTAGCACAGATACGCAGTATTTT. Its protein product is CATSRGIAFTSTDTQYF.

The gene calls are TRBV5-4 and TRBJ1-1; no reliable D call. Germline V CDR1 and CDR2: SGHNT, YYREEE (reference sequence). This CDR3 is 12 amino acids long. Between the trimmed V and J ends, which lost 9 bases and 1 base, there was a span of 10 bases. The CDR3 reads CAIPIGNTEAFF. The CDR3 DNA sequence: TGTGCCATCCCGATCGGGAACACTGAAGCTTTCTTT. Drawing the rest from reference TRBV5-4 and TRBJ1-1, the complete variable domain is ETGVTQSPTHLIKTRGQQVTLRCSSQSGHNTVSWYQQALGQGPQFIFQYYREEENGRGNFPPRFSGLQFPNYSSELNVNALELDDSALYLCAIPIGNTEAFFGQGTRLTVV.

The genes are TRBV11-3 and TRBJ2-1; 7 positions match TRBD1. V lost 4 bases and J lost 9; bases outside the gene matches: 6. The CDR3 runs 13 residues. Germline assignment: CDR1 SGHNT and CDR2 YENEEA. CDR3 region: CASSSTRGTEQFF. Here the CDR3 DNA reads TGTGCCAGCAGCTCAACCAGGGGGACTGAGCAGTTCTTC.

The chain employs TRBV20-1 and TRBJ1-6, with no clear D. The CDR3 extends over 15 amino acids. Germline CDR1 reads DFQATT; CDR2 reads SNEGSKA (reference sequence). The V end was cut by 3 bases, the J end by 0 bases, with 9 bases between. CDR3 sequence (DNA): TGCAGTGCTAGCCCCGAGACCTCCTATAATTCACCCCTCCACTTT. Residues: CSASPETSYNSPLHF.

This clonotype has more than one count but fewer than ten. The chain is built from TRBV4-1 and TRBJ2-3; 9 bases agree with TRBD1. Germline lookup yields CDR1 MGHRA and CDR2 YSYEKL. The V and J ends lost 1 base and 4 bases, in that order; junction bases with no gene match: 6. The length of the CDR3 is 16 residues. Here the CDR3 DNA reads TGCGCCAGCAGCCAAGGTGATACAGGGGGCTCAGATACGCAGTATTTT. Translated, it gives CASSQGDTGGSDTQYF.

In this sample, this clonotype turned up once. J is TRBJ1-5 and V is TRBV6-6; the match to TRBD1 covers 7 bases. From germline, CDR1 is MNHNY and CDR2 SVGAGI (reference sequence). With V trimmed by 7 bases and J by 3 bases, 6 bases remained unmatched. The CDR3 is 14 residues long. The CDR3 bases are TGTGCCAGCATCGAACAGGGGTACAATCAGCCCCAGCATTTT. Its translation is CASIEQGYNQPQHF.

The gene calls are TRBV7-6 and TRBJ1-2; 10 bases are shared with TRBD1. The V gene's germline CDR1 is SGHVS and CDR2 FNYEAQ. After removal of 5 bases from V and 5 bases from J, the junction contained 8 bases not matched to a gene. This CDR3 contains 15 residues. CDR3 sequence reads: CASSLTGQGWYGYTF. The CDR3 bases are TGTGCCAGCAGCCTAACGGGACAGGGGTGGTATGGCTACACCTTC.

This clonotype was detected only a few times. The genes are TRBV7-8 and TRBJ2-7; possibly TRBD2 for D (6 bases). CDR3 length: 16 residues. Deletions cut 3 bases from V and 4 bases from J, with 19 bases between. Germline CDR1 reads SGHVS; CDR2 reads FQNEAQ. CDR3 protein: CASSFRESTSGYEQYF. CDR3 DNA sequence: TGTGCCAGCAGCTTCCGGGAGTCCACCTCGGGTTACGAGCAGTACTTC.

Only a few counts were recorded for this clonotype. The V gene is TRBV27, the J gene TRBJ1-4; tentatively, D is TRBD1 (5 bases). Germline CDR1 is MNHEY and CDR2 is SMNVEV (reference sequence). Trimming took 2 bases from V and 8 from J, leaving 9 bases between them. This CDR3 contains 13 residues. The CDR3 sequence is CASSLGGEEKLFF. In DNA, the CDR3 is TGTGCCAGCAGTTTAGGGGGTGAGGAAAAACTGTTTTTT.

The CDR3 DNA reads TGTGCCACCAGTGTTGGACTAGCGGGGTACAATGAGCAGTTCTTC. This codes for CATSVGLAGYNEQFF. This sequence joins TRBV24-1 and TRBJ2-1, with 12 bases that match TRBD2. Germline lookup yields CDR1 KGHDR and CDR2 SFDVKD. This CDR3 has 15 amino acids. The V segment lost 5 bases and the J segment 4 bases; nucleotides outside the gene matches: 2.

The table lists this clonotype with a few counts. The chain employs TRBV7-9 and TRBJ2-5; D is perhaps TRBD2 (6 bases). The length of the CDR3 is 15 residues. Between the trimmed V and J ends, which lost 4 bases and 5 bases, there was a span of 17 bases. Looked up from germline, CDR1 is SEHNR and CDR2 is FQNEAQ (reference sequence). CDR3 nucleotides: TGTGCCAGCAGCTCTCGGCGGGGAGCGGTGGAGACCCAGTACTTC. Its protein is CASSSRRGAVETQYF.

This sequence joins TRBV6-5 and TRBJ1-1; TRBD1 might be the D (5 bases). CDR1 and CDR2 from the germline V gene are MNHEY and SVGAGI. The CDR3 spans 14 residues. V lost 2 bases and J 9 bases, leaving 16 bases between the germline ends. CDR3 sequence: CASSYEAGSGKAFF. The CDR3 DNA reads TGTGCCAGCAGTTACGAGGCAGGGTCGGGGAAAGCTTTCTTT.

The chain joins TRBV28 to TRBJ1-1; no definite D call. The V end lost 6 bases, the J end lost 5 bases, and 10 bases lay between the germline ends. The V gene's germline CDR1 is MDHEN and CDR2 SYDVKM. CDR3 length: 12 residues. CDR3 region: CASSPVETEAFF. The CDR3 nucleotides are TGTGCCAGCAGCCCCGTGGAGACTGAAGCTTTCTTT.

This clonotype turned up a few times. CDR3 in DNA: TGTGCCAGCAGTTTATCTCCGGCAGGCTATAATCAGCCCCAGCATTTT. Translated: CASSLSPAGYNQPQHF. J is TRBJ1-5 and V is TRBV12-3 or TRBV12-4; D unclear. The CDR3 covers 16 residues. Trimming cost V 2 bases and J 4 bases, with 15 bases left between them.

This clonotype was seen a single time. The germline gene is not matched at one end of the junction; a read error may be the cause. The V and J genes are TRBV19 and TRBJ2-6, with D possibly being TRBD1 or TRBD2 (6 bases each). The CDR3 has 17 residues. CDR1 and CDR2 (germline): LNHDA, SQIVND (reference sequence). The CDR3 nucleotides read TGTGTCAGTAGTAGGAGGGGGGTTTACTCTGGGGCCAACGTCCTGACTTTC. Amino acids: CVSSRRGVYSGANVLTF.

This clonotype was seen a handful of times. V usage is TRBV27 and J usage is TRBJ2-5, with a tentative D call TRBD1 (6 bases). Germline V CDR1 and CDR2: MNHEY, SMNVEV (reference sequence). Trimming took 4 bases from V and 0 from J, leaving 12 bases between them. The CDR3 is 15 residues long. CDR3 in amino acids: CASSSDRFYQETQYF. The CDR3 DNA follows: TGTGCCAGCAGTTCCGACAGGTTCTACCAAGAGACCCAGTACTTC.

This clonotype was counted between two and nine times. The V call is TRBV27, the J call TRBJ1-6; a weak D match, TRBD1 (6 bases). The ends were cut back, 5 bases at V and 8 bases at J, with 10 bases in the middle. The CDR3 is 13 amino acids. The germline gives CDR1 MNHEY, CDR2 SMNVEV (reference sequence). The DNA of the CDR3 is TGTGCCAGCAGTATAGGGGGTTATTCACCCCTCCACTTT. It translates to CASSIGGYSPLHF.

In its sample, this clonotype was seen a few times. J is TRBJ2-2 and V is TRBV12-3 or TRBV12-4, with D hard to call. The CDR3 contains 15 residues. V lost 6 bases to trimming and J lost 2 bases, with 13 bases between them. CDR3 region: CASSPPRLNTGELFF. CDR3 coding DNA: TGTGCCAGCAGCCCCCCCCGGCTCAACACCGGGGAGCTGTTTTTT.

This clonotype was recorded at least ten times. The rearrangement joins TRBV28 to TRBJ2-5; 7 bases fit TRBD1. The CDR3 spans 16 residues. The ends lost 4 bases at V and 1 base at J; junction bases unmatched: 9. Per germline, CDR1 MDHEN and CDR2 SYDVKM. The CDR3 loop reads CASSYYRQGAQETQYF. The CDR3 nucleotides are TGTGCCAGCAGTTACTACCGACAGGGAGCCCAAGAGACCCAGTACTTC.

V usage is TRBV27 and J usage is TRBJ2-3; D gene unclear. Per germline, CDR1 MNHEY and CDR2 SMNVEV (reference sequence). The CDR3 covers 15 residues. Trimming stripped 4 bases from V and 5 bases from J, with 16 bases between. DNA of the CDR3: TGTGCCAGCAGTTCTCCCAGCCCGTTCAGAGATACGCAGTATTTT. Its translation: CASSSPSPFRDTQYF.

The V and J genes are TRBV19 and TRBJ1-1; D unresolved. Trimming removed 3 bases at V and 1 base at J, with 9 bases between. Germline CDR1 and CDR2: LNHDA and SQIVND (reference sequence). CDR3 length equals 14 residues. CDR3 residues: CASSMGSPNTEAFF. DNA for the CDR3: TGTGCCAGTAGTATGGGGAGTCCGAACACTGAAGCTTTCTTT. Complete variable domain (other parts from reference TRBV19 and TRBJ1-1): DGGITQSPKYLFRKEGQNVTLSCEQNLNHDAMYWYRQDPGQGLRLIYYSQIVNDFQKGDIAEGYSVSREKKESFPLTVTSAQKNPTAFYLCASSMGSPNTEAFFGQGTRLTVV.

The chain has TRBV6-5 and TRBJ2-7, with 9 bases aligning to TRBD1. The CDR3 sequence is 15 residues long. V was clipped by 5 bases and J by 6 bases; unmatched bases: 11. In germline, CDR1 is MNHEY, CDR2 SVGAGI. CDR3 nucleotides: TGTGCCAGCAGTCGAAATCCCGGACAGGGGCTCGAGCAGTACGTC. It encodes CASSRNPGQGLEQYV.

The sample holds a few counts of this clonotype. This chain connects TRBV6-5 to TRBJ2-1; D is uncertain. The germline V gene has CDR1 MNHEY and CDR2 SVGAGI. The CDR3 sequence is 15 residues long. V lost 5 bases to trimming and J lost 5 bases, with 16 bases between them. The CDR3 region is CASSIAGRLNNEQFF. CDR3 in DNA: TGTGCCAGCAGTATAGCTGGACGGTTGAACAATGAGCAGTTCTTC.

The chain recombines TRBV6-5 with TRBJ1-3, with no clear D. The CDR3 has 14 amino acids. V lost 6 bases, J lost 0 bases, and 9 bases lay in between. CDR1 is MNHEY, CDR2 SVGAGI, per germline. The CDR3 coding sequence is TGTGCCAGCAGCGGCCTACTCTCTGGAAACACCATATATTTT. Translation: CASSGLLSGNTIYF.

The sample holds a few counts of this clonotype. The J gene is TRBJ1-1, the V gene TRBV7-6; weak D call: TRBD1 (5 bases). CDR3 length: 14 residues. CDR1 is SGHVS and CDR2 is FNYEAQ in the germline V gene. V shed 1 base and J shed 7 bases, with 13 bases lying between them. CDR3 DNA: TGTGCCAGCAGCTTAGGGGACGGAGCCTTTGAAGCTTTCTTT. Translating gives CASSLGDGAFEAFF.

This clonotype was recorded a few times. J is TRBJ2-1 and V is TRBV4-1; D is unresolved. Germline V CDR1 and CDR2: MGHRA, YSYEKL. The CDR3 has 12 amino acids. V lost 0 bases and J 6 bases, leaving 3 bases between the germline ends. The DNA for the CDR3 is TGCGCCAGCAGCCAAGACACCAATGAGCAGTTCTTC. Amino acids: CASSQDTNEQFF.

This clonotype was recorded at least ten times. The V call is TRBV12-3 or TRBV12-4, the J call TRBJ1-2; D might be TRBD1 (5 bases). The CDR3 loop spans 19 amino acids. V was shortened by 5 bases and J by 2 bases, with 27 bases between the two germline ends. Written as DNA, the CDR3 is TGTGCCAGCAGTGACCCGGAGTATAACACTCAGGGTTGGAACTATGGCTACACCTTC. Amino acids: CASSDPEYNTQGWNYGYTF.